Sequencing of this T cell receptor beta chain was carried out in a study of spatial heterogeneity in lung cancer. Study details: Combinations of a unique TCR and a UMI were tallied in raw reads, and on average each appeared more than ten times.

In TCRdb, the 5' RACE reads were re-called with MiXCR into one record per CDR3 protein. Seen here are about 36,000 distinct CDR3 sequences, 6% to 9.5% observed once, and the top ten hold about 9%. Time point denoted: blood at routine non-recurrence follow-up after resection. Sequencing was performed on whole RNA extracted from tumor and nontumor lung tissue, or from frozen PBMC, and the material was left unsorted. At least ten counts were recorded for this clonotype. The CDR3 has 15 residues. With V trimmed by 4 bases and J by 4 bases, 7 bases remained unmatched. The genes are TRBV12-3 or TRBV12-4 and TRBJ2-3, with 8 nucleotides matching TRBD1. The sample in question was PBMCs, obtained at follow-up. This receptor was taken from a male donor with early-stage non-small cell lung cancer. The CDR3 is CASSSDRGRADTQYF. The CDR3 DNA reads as TGTGCCAGCAGTTCCGACAGGGGACGGGCAGATACGCAGTATTTT.